What follows describes a single T cell receptor (beta chain). Germline V gene data show CDR1 as SQVTM and CDR2 as ANQGSEA. The CDR3 consists of 13 residues. V was clipped by 7 bases and J by 1 base; unmatched bases: 4. This record comes from a study of healthy donors' naive CD4 and CD8 T cells. A linear amplification protocol produced the TCR libraries from 450 to 500 ng of total RNA. TCRdb re-called the reads with MiXCR, one entry per CDR3 protein. The table lists approximately 200,000 distinct CDR3 sequences, 74% of them singletons. This clonotype was obtained from a pool of human donors in good health; the sample pools cells from several healthy donors. The V and J genes are TRBV29-1 and TRBJ2-7; 10 positions agree with TRBD1. Source material: naive CD4+ and CD8+ T cells sorted from blood, pooled from several donors. This chain's CDR3 is CSATDRGSYEQYF. The DNA for the CDR3 is TGCAGCGCCACGGACAGGGGGTCCTACGAGCAGTACTTC.